A single sample gave rise to the 3 T cell receptor beta chains below, sequenced in a study of T cells in Graves' hyperthyroidism and ophthalmopathy. The investigators amplified TCR beta CDR3 regions from RNA transcripts. HTBI primers were used for first-round RT-PCR of the TCR CDR3. TCRdb fed the multiplex PCR reads into MiXCR, producing one record per CDR3 protein. The sample contains a few hundred thousand distinct CDR3 sequences, roughly 15% of which appear only once. The sequencing input was blood. Receptors were obtained from a middle-aged woman with Graves' ophthalmopathy.

This clonotype has just a few counts. The CDR3 does not close with the conserved phenylalanine or tryptophan, likely indicating a read error. This chain connects TRBV28 to TRBJ1-1; D unclear. The V and J ends lost 1 base and 1 base respectively, with 10 bases between them. The CDR3 runs to 15 residues. Germline CDR1 is MDHEN and CDR2 is SYDVKM. The CDR3 DNA follows: TGTGCCAGCAGTTTATCGTCCCCAGGGAACACTGAAGCTTTCTGT. Amino acid sequence: CASSLSSPGNTEAFC.

A word on this clonotype: Compared with germline, one end of the junction differs, possibly owing to a read error. The CDR3 sequence: CASTPTGLGELFF. As DNA, the CDR3 is TGTGCAAGTACCCCTACAGGGCTCGGGGAGCTGTTTTTT. The chain recombines TRBV19 with TRBJ2-2, with D perhaps matching TRBD1 (6 bases). The CDR3 covers 13 residues. Germline lookup yields CDR1 LNHDA and CDR2 SQIVND (reference sequence).

This clonotype turned up a few times. This could be a read error, since a much larger clone is one nucleotide away. The chain links TRBV20-1 to TRBJ2-1; 7 nucleotides align to TRBD2. Germline assignment: CDR1 DFQATT and CDR2 SNEGSKA (reference sequence). J lost 7 bases, V lost 6 bases, and 9 bases had no gene match. The CDR3 loop spans 13 amino acids. The CDR3 nucleotides are TGCAGTGCCTTGGGGAGGGCGAGGAATGAGCAGTTCTTC. This sequence encodes CSALGRARNEQFF.